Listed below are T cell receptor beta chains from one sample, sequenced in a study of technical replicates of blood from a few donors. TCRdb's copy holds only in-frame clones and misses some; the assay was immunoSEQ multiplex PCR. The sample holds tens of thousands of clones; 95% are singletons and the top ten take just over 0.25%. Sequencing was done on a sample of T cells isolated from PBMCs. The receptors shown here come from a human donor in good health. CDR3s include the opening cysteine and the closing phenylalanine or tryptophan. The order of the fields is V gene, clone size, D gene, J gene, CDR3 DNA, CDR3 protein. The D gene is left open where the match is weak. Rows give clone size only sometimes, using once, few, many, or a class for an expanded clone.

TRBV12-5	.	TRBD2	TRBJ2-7	TGTGCTAGTGGTTTGGGGACTAGCGGCGACGAGCAGTACTTC	CASGLGTSGDEQYF
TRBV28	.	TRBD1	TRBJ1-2	TGTGCCAGCAGTTGGGACAGATCATATGGCTACACCTTC	CASSWDRSYGYTF
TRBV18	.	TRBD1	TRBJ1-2	TGTGCCAGCTCACCACTTGTGCAGACAGGGATATCTAACTATGGCTACACCTTC	CASSPLVQTGISNYGYTF
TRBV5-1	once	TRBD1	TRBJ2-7	TGCGCCAGCAGCCTGGGGACGGGACAGGTCTCCTACGAGCAGTACTTC	CASSLGTGQVSYEQYF
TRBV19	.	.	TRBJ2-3	TGTGCCAGTAGTGAGGACTGGATAGATACGCAGTATTTT	CASSEDWIDTQYF
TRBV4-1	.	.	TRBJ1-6	TGCGCCAGCAGCCAAGATTTAACACGACAGGAAAATTCACCCCTCCACTTT	CASSQDLTRQENSPLHF
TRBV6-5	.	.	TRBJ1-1	TGTGCCAGCAGTTACGCGGTAGGGAGCACTGAAGCTTTCTTT	CASSYAVGSTEAFF
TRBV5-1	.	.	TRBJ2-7	TGCGCCAGCAGCTTGGAACGGTCCTACGAGCAGTACTTC	CASSLERSYEQYF
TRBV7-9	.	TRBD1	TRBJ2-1	TGTGCCAGCAGCCGGGACAGGAGGCCCAATGAGCAGTTCTTC	CASSRDRRPNEQFF
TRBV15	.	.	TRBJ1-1	TGTGCCACGAGGGAGGCGAACACTGAAGCTTTCTTT	CATREANTEAFF
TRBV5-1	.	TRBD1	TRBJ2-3	TGCGCCAGCAGCTTGGCTAGGGGGCTGGGGACAGATACGCAGTATTTT	CASSLARGLGTDTQYF
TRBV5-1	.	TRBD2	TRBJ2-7	TGCGCCAGCAGCCTGACTAGCGGCTCCTACGAGCAGTACTTC	CASSLTSGSYEQYF
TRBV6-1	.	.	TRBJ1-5	TGTGCCAGCAGTGAACGGCGGAGAAGCAATCAGCCCCAGCATTTT	CASSERRRSNQPQHF
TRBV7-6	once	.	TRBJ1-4	TGTGCCAGCAGCCTAGACGGACCTCAGGGGTTGTGGGAAAAACTGTTTTTT	CASSLDGPQGLWEKLFF
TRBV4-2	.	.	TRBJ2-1	TGTGCCAGCAGCCAAGATGAGCGACTAGTCGTCTACAATGAGCAGTTCTTC	CASSQDERLVVYNEQFF
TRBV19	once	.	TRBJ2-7	TGTGCCAGTAGCCAGATTGGACAAAAGCAGTACTTC	CASSQIGQKQYF
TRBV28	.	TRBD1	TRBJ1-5	TGTGCCAGCTGCGGACAGGGATATCAGCCCCAGCATTTT	CASCGQGYQPQHF
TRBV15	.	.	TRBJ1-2	TGTGCCACCAGCTGGGGGGGCGCTGGCTATGGCTACACCTTC	CATSWGGAGYGYTF
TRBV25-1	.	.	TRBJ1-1	TGTGCCAGCAGTGCAGGGTGGGCTGAAGCTTTCTTT	CASSAGWAEAFF
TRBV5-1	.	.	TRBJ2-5	TGCGCCAGCAGCTCAGAGTGGGAGCAGTACTTC	CASSSEWEQYF
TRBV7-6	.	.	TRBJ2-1	TGTGCCAGCAGCTACGGGACTCACAATGAGCAGTTCTTC	CASSYGTHNEQFF